Following are 20 T cell receptor beta chains from one sample sequenced in a study of blood T cell repertoires in COVID-19 (dated by TCRdb to the early 2020s). Library prep was done by the immunoSEQ multiplex PCR assay. TCRdb stores this immuneACCESS table with in-frame sequences only. Part of the clones is absent; in the studies checked, under half of the shortfall reflects unresolved V genes, and no reason is known for the rest. Counted in this sample were some 66,000 clones; approximately 95% of them appeared once. Clones ranked in the top ten supply approximately 2.9% of the sample. Sample: peripheral blood. These receptors originate from a man aged 65 to 79 with active COVID-19.

This chain connects TRBV5-4 to TRBJ2-3; 8 bases match TRBD2. V shed 0 bases and J 0 bases; nucleotides not matched to a gene: 3. The CDR3 is made up of 16 amino acids. CDR1 and CDR2 (germline): SGHNT, YYREEE (reference sequence). CDR3: CASSLGQRGSTDTQYF. The CDR3 nucleotides are TGTGCCAGCAGCTTGGGCCAGCGGGGGAGCACAGATACGCAGTATTTT. The entire variable domain, with the rest obtained from reference TRBV5-4 and TRBJ2-3, is as follows: ETGVTQSPTHLIKTRGQQVTLRCSSQSGHNTVSWYQQALGQGPQFIFQYYREEENGRGNFPPRFSGLQFPNYSSELNVNALELDDSALYLCASSLGQRGSTDTQYFGPGTRLTVL.

The J gene is TRBJ1-6, the V gene TRBV11-3; no firm D call. This CDR3 contains 13 residues. CDR1 and CDR2 from the germline V gene are SGHNT and YENEEA. V lost 4 bases to trimming and J lost 8 bases, with 9 bases between them. The DNA of the CDR3 is TGTGCCAGCAGCTATTCCCTATATTCACCCCTCCACTTT. It is translated as CASSYSLYSPLHF. The full variable domain, completed using reference TRBV11-3 and TRBJ1-6, is EAGVVQSPRYKIIEKKQPVAFWCNPISGHNTLYWYLQNLGQGPELLIRYENEEAVDDSQLPKDRFSAERLKGVDSTLKIQPAELGDSAVYLCASSYSLYSPLHFGNGTRLTVT.

The chain combines TRBV13 with TRBJ2-5, with D perhaps TRBD2 (6 bases). The V gene's germline CDR1 is PRHDT and CDR2 FYEKMQ (reference sequence). Trimming stripped 5 bases from V and 5 bases from J, with 12 bases between. The CDR3 contains 13 residues. Here the CDR3 reads CASSPGGVETQYF. The CDR3 region has the DNA TGTGCCAGCAGCCCCGGCGGGGTGGAGACCCAGTACTTC.

The V and J genes are TRBV19 and TRBJ2-1; TRBD2 aligns across 9 bases. The CDR3 runs 14 residues. Germline V CDR1 and CDR2: LNHDA, SQIVND (reference sequence). V shed 7 bases and J 7 bases; nucleotides not matched to a gene: 8. CDR3 region: CASNLAGGQNEQFF. In DNA, the CDR3 is TGTGCCAGTAATCTGGCGGGGGGGCAAAATGAGCAGTTCTTC. The full variable domain, its missing parts supplied by reference TRBV19 and TRBJ2-1, is DGGITQSPKYLFRKEGQNVTLSCEQNLNHDAMYWYRQDPGQGLRLIYYSQIVNDFQKGDIAEGYSVSREKKESFPLTVTSAQKNPTAFYLCASNLAGGQNEQFFGPGTRLTVL.

The CDR3 is CASSERQASYNEQFF. CDR3 nucleotides: TGTGCCAGCAGCGAACGACAGGCCTCCTACAATGAGCAGTTCTTC. The V and J genes are TRBV9 and TRBJ2-1, with D perhaps matching TRBD1 (6 bases). This CDR3 spans 15 amino acids. Trimming cost V 3 bases and J 0 bases, with 10 bases left between them. Germline V gives CDR1 SGDLS, CDR2 YYNGEE.

The gene calls are TRBV6-2 or TRBV6-3 and TRBJ2-7, with D maybe TRBD1 (5 bases). This CDR3 is 14 amino acids long. Germline CDR1 is MNHEY and CDR2 is SVGEGT. V was clipped by 2 bases and J by 2 bases, with 10 bases between them. The DNA of the CDR3 is TGTGCCAGCAGTTACGGGGCGGTGACCTACGAGCAGTACGTC. Its translation is CASSYGAVTYEQYV.

The chain uses TRBV27 and TRBJ2-2, with 8 positions matching TRBD2. Germline assignment: CDR1 MNHEY and CDR2 SMNVEV (reference sequence). CDR3 length: 17 amino acids. V lost 5 bases to trimming and J lost 7 bases; unmatched junction nucleotides: 15. In DNA form, the CDR3 reads TGTGCCAGCAGTAGGACGGGGCCGCGGGGGGTTGGCGGGGAGCTGTTTTTT. Its protein product is CASSRTGPRGVGGELFF.

The V and J genes are TRBV12-3 or TRBV12-4 and TRBJ1-6; 7 bases line up with TRBD1. This CDR3 region has 13 residues. V shed 5 bases, J shed 9 bases, and the junction held 4 bases outside the gene matches. The CDR3 reads CASSPTGVSPLHF. CDR3 DNA sequence: TGTGCCAGCAGTCCAACAGGGGTTTCACCCCTCCACTTT.

The V gene is TRBV12-3 or TRBV12-4, the J gene TRBJ2-5; D is possibly TRBD2 (7 bases). The CDR3 is 13 residues long. V was shortened by 10 bases and J by 7 bases, with 19 bases between the two germline ends. DNA for the CDR3: TGTGCCAATTCACAGGGAGGGAGGACGACCCAGTACTTC. Translating gives CANSQGGRTTQYF.

V gene TRBV11-2 combines with J gene TRBJ2-1; 13 positions agree with TRBD2. From germline, CDR1 is SGHAT and CDR2 FQNNGV. After removal of 4 bases from V and 6 bases from J, the junction contained 3 bases not matched to a gene. The CDR3 runs 15 residues. The CDR3 bases are TGTGCCAGCAGCTCCGGACTAGCGGGGGCCAATGAGCAGTTCTTC. As protein: CASSSGLAGANEQFF.

The chain couples TRBV5-6 to TRBJ2-7, with TRBD2 as a possible D gene (6 bases). CDR3 length: 14 amino acids. Germline V gene sequence: CDR1 SGHDT, CDR2 YYEEEE. Trimming shortened V by 0 bases and J by 3 bases, and 10 bases separated the two germline ends. The CDR3 loop is CASSLVGGVYEQYV. The CDR3 DNA follows: TGTGCCAGCAGCTTGGTTGGAGGGGTCTACGAGCAGTACGTC.

The chain uses TRBV27 and TRBJ1-6, with unresolved D. Germline-derived CDR1 and CDR2 are MNHEY and SMNVEV (reference sequence). The length of the CDR3 is 14 residues. The V end was cut by 6 bases, the J end by 5 bases, with 11 bases between. CDR3 sequence (DNA): TGTGCCAGCAGGGCCCATGGTGATAATTCACCCCTCCACTTT. Residues: CASRAHGDNSPLHF.

This chain uses TRBV18 with TRBJ1-1; 11 nucleotides agree with TRBD1. The CDR3 length is 14 residues. Germline values: CDR1 KGHSH, CDR2 LQKENI. J lost 6 bases, V lost 0 bases, and 0 bases had no gene match. CDR3 loop: CASSPPGQGAEAFF. The CDR3 coding sequence is TGTGCCAGCTCACCACCGGGACAGGGGGCTGAAGCTTTCTTT.

This sequence joins TRBV27 and TRBJ2-1; a weak D match, TRBD2 (7 bases). CDR3 size: 14 residues. The germline gives CDR1 MNHEY, CDR2 SMNVEV (reference sequence). V was pared by 5 bases and J by 12 bases, with 20 bases between. The CDR3 loop is CASSVDRFLAGQFF. The CDR3 nucleotides are TGTGCCAGCAGTGTAGACAGGTTTTTAGCGGGGCAGTTCTTC.

The chain couples TRBV5-6 to TRBJ2-5; D not resolved. V gave up 3 bases and J gave up 5 bases, with 11 bases separating them. This CDR3 is 13 amino acids long. Germline values: CDR1 SGHDT, CDR2 YYEEEE. The CDR3 region is CASSYRPEETQYF. The CDR3 bases are TGTGCCAGCAGCTACCGACCGGAGGAGACCCAGTACTTC.

The table lists this clone with a count of one. The V gene is TRBV11-3, the J gene TRBJ2-1; 7 bases map to TRBD2. J lost 4 bases, V lost 3 bases, and 9 bases had no gene match. There are 16 residues in the CDR3. In germline, CDR1 is SGHNT, CDR2 YENEEA. As DNA, the CDR3 is TGTGCCAGCAGCTTTTCCCGGGGGGAGAATTACAATGAGCAGTTCTTC. Encoded protein: CASSFSRGENYNEQFF.

The chain uses TRBV7-7 and TRBJ2-5; D possibly corresponds to TRBD2 (6 bases). V lost 5 bases and J 3 bases, leaving 16 bases between the germline ends. The germline V gene has CDR1 SSHAT and CDR2 FNYEAQ (reference sequence). This CDR3 is 15 amino acids long. The CDR3 nucleotides are TGTGCCAGCAGCCTCAGCATAGCGGAAAAAGAGACCCAGTACTTC. This encodes CASSLSIAEKETQYF.

The count of this clone is one. The V and J genes are TRBV5-1 and TRBJ1-6, with D uncertain. CDR1 is SGHRS, CDR2 YFSETQ, per germline. V was shortened by 0 bases and J by 0 bases, with 4 bases between the two germline ends. CDR3 length: 15 amino acids. CDR3 sequence reads: CASSLGSSYNSPLHF. DNA of the CDR3: TGCGCCAGCAGCTTGGGGAGCTCCTATAATTCACCCCTCCACTTT.

The chain couples TRBV5-6 to TRBJ1-2; 9 positions agree with TRBD1. CDR1 SGHDT and CDR2 YYEEEE come from the germline V gene. The CDR3 runs 15 residues. V was pared by 2 bases and J by 2 bases, with 4 bases of the junction left unmatched. CDR3 nucleotides: TGTGCCAGCAGCTTCACCGGGACAGGGAACTATGGCTACACCTTC. Its protein product is CASSFTGTGNYGYTF. The full variable domain, with the rest looked up from reference TRBV5-6 and TRBJ1-2, is DAGVTQSPTHLIKTRGQQVTLRCSPKSGHDTVSWYQQALGQGPQFIFQYYEEEERQRGNFPDRFSGHQFPNYSSELNVNALLLGDSALYLCASSFTGTGNYGYTFGSGTRLTVV.

This chain links TRBV25-1 with TRBJ2-3, with D possibly TRBD2 on 6 matching bases. The CDR3 has 16 amino acids. Trimming pared 5 bases from V and 0 bases from J, leaving 15 bases between. Germline V gene sequence: CDR1 MGHDK, CDR2 SYGVNS. The CDR3 spells CASSNPGVSSTDTQYF. CDR3 DNA: TGTGCCAGCAGTAACCCGGGAGTTTCGAGCACAGATACGCAGTATTTT. Full variable domain (outside the CDR3, taken from reference TRBV25-1 and TRBJ2-3): EADIYQTPRYLVIGTGKKITLECSQTMGHDKMYWYQQDPGMELHLIHYSYGVNSTEKGDLSSESTVSRIRTEHFPLTLESARPSHTSQYLCASSNPGVSSTDTQYFGPGTRLTVL.